One sample yielded the 24 T cell receptor beta chains listed below, sequenced in a study of T cells in Graves' hyperthyroidism and ophthalmopathy. What was amplified from RNA transcripts were TCR beta CDR3 regions. An initial round of RT-PCR targeting the TCR CDR3 relied on the HTBI primer set. In TCRdb, the multiplex PCR reads were re-called with MiXCR into one record per CDR3 protein. The data hold 600,000 to 650,000 distinct CDR3 sequences, with around 20% observed a single time. Sequenced material: blood. These TCRs come from a man aged 30 to 39 with Graves' ophthalmopathy.

This clonotype was detected a few times. This chain's CDR3 is CASSRDRMNSPLHF. The DNA of the CDR3 is TGTGCCAGCAGCAGGGACAGAATGAATTCACCCCTCCACTTT. The chain employs TRBV9 and TRBJ1-6; TRBD1 matches 7 bases. The V and J ends lost 4 bases and 7 bases, in that order; junction bases with no gene match: 5. The CDR3 is 14 residues long. CDR1 and CDR2 (germline): SGDLS, YYNGEE. The full variable domain, completed using reference TRBV9 and TRBJ1-6, is DSGVTQTPKHLITATGQRVTLRCSPRSGDLSVYWYQQSLDQGLQFLIQYYNGEERAKGNILERFSAQQFPDLHSELNLSSLELGDSALYFCASSRDRMNSPLHFGNGTRLTVT.

As to this clonotype: One end of the junction varies from germline; a read error may be responsible. The chain links TRBV9 to TRBJ2-7; TRBD2 matches 8 bases. This CDR3 has 13 amino acids. The germline V gene has CDR1 SGDLS and CDR2 YYNGEE. The CDR3 reads CASSVAGSYEQYF. For the CDR3, the DNA is TGTGCCAGCAGTGTAGCGGGGTCCTACGAGCAGTACTTC.

Concerning this clonotype: A read error is possible here, since a much larger clone lies one base away. The V and J genes are TRBV11-2 and TRBJ1-5, with 9 bases fitting TRBD1. In germline, CDR1 is SGHAT, CDR2 FQNNGV. This CDR3 comprises 14 residues. J was trimmed by 7 bases and V by 5 bases; bases with no gene match: 6. CDR3 in amino acids: CASSPGTGTQPQHF. The CDR3 DNA is TGTGCCAGCAGCCCCGGGACAGGGACCCAGCCCCAGCATTTT. The whole variable domain, filled in from reference TRBV11-2 and TRBJ1-5, reads EAGVAQSPRYKIIEKRQSVAFWCNPISGHATLYWYQQILGQGPKLLIQFQNNGVVDDSQLPKDRFSAERLKGVDSTLKIQPAKLEDSAVYLCASSPGTGTQPQHFGDGTRLSIL.

This sequence joins TRBV28 and TRBJ2-4; D unresolved. The CDR3 length is 14 residues. CDR1 and CDR2 (germline): MDHEN, SYDVKM. With 6 bases removed from V and 3 bases from J, the gap between germline ends came to 12 bases. The CDR3: CASRPRPDKNIQYF. CDR3 DNA sequence: TGTGCCAGCAGACCTCGACCGGACAAAAACATTCAGTACTTC.

The chain links TRBV20-1 to TRBJ2-7; 10 nucleotides align to TRBD2. Germline lookup yields CDR1 DFQATT and CDR2 SNEGSKA (reference sequence). The CDR3 has 15 residues. J was trimmed by 5 bases and V by 3 bases; bases with no gene match: 10. The chain's CDR3 is CSASRLAGAVDEQYF. The CDR3 nucleotides are TGCAGTGCTAGTCGGCTAGCGGGAGCCGTCGACGAGCAGTACTTC.

This clonotype was counted ten times or more. This sequence joins TRBV30 and TRBJ2-7; weak D call: TRBD2 (6 bases). The germline gives CDR1 GTSNPN, CDR2 SVGIG (reference sequence). The CDR3 consists of 13 residues. Trimming cost V 4 bases and J 2 bases, with 12 bases left between them. In DNA form, the CDR3 reads TGTGCCTGGACGGGAGAATCCCCCTACGAGCAGTACTTC. Translating gives CAWTGESPYEQYF.

This clonotype appeared many times. The CDR3 DNA reads TGTGCCAGCAGCCCCCGGATGGTTAGCGGGAAAGAGACCCAGTACTTC. Amino acids: CASSPRMVSGKETQYF. This rearrangement joins TRBV7-2 to TRBJ2-5; 8 positions agree with TRBD2. V shed 5 bases, J shed 3 bases, and the junction held 11 bases outside the gene matches. This CDR3 has 16 residues. Germline V CDR1 and CDR2: SGHTA, FQGNSA.

The V and J genes are TRBV7-9 and TRBJ2-7, with D hard to call. The CDR3 length is 14 residues. Deletions cut 2 bases from V and 2 bases from J, with 10 bases between. Germline V gene sequence: CDR1 SEHNR, CDR2 FQNEAQ (reference sequence). The CDR3 DNA sequence: TGTGCCAGCAGCTTAAGATCAAAAACCTACGAGCAGTACTTC. This translates into CASSLRSKTYEQYF.

This clonotype appeared a few times. V and J are TRBV2 and TRBJ1-1, with D hard to call. Germline V lookup: CDR1 SNHLY, CDR2 FYNNEI. V was clipped by 6 bases and J by 1 base, with 9 bases between them. The CDR3 has 13 residues. CDR3 sequence: CASRFAENTEAFF. The CDR3 nucleotides are TGTGCCAGCAGATTTGCAGAGAACACTGAAGCTTTCTTT.

The J gene is TRBJ2-6, the V gene TRBV5-1, with D unclear. The CDR3 consists of 16 residues. Trimming cost V 0 bases and J 0 bases, with 7 bases left between them. CDR1 and CDR2 from the germline V gene are SGHRS and YFSETQ. The CDR3 loop is CASSLEPDSGANVLTF. In nucleotides, the CDR3 is TGCGCCAGCAGCTTGGAACCAGACTCTGGGGCCAACGTCCTGACTTTC.

Only one count was recorded for this clonotype. V is TRBV29-1 and J is TRBJ2-3; 11 bases agree with TRBD2. V dropped 6 bases and J dropped 2; count of bases not matched to a gene: 7. CDR3 length: 15 residues. The germline V gene encodes CDR1 SQVTM and CDR2 ANQGSEA. CDR3: CSVSFSGRATDTQYF. The CDR3 DNA sequence: TGCAGCGTCAGTTTTAGCGGGAGGGCCACAGATACGCAGTATTTT.

Details on this clonotype: The DNA is left out, because the CDR3 cannot be placed on it with certainty; the CDR3 is given as TCRdb lists it. This chain connects TRBV12-3 or TRBV12-4 to TRBJ1-5. A total of 16 residues make up the CDR3, ends included. The CDR3 is CASSLYVGPTHQPQHF.

This clonotype has a handful of counts. The V gene is TRBV20-1, the J gene TRBJ2-7; no definite D call. Looked up from germline, CDR1 is DFQATT and CDR2 is SNEGSKA (reference sequence). CDR3 length: 14 amino acids. V lost 4 bases and J 0 bases, leaving 13 bases between the germline ends. The CDR3 DNA reads as TGCAGTGCTAAAAGAAGCCCGAGCTCCTACGAGCAGTACTTC. It is translated as CSAKRSPSSYEQYF.

The chain combines TRBV28 with TRBJ1-1; the D gene is possibly TRBD1 (6 bases). CDR1 is MDHEN, CDR2 SYDVKM, per germline. The CDR3 has 14 amino acids. The germline V and J ends were trimmed by 8 bases and 1 base, with 14 bases remaining between them. As DNA, the CDR3 is TGTGCCAGCGGGACGCAGGGGCGGAACACTGAAGCTTTCTTT. Its translation: CASGTQGRNTEAFF.

The V gene is TRBV14, the J gene TRBJ2-5; the D gene is possibly TRBD2 (6 bases). From germline, CDR1 is SGHDN and CDR2 FVKESK. This CDR3 spans 14 amino acids. V lost 0 bases, J lost 9 bases, and 14 bases lay in between. The CDR3 loop is CASSQEGGFGAQYF. The CDR3 DNA reads as TGTGCCAGCAGCCAAGAAGGAGGGTTTGGGGCCCAGTACTTC. The complete variable domain, with remaining parts taken from reference TRBV14 and TRBJ2-5, reads EAGVTQFPSHSVIEKGQTVTLRCDPISGHDNLYWYRRVMGKEIKFLLHFVKESKQDESGMPNNRFLAERTGGTYSTLKVQPAELEDSGVYFCASSQEGGFGAQYFGPGTRLLVL.

The chain uses TRBV5-4 and TRBJ2-3, with 7 bases lining up with TRBD2. The CDR3 is 14 residues long. The V gene's germline CDR1 is SGHNT and CDR2 YYREEE (reference sequence). V gave up 4 bases and J gave up 5 bases; unmatched junction bases: 7. As DNA, the CDR3 is TGTGCCAGCAGCGCTGGATTAGCGGGAGATACGCAGTATTTT. It is translated as CASSAGLAGDTQYF.

The V call is TRBV4-2, the J call TRBJ2-1, with 8 bases that match TRBD2. Germline lookup yields CDR1 LGHNA and CDR2 YNFKEQ. The V segment lost 0 bases and the J segment 7 bases; nucleotides outside the gene matches: 17. The CDR3 is 19 amino acids. The CDR3 DNA sequence: TGTGCCAGCAGCCAAGACCATAGGGGTATGGTAGCGGGACGAAATGAGCAGTTCTTC. This codes for CASSQDHRGMVAGRNEQFF.

CDR3 nucleotide sequence: TGTGCCAGCAGCTCCGGGAGCTCCTCTCAAAATGAGCAGTTCTTC. This sequence encodes CASSSGSSSQNEQFF. This chain connects TRBV7-3 to TRBJ2-1, with D possibly TRBD2 on 6 matching bases. The germline V and J ends were trimmed by 4 bases and 7 bases, with 17 bases remaining between them. This CDR3 region has 15 residues. Germline V gene data show CDR1 as SGHTA and CDR2 as FQGTGA.

The chain joins TRBV2 to TRBJ2-1, with 9 bases lining up with TRBD2. The CDR3 runs to 13 residues. Germline CDR1 SNHLY, CDR2 FYNNEI. V shed 3 bases and J 9 bases; nucleotides not matched to a gene: 3. The CDR3 spells CASSDSGRVEQFF. The CDR3, as DNA: TGTGCCAGCAGTGATAGCGGGAGAGTTGAGCAGTTCTTC.

J is TRBJ2-1 and V is TRBV4-2; D gene uncertain. This CDR3 is built from 16 residues. CDR1 LGHNA and CDR2 YNFKEQ come from the germline V gene. V lost 4 bases to trimming and J lost 1 base, with 14 bases between them. The CDR3 reads CASSRPSTESYNEQFF. CDR3 DNA sequence: TGTGCCAGCAGCCGCCCGAGTACTGAGTCCTACAATGAGCAGTTCTTC.

This clonotype turned up a few times. J is TRBJ2-6 and V is TRBV2; D unresolved. Germline assignment: CDR1 SNHLY and CDR2 FYNNEI. V was shortened by 2 bases and J by 1 base, with 6 bases between the two germline ends. This CDR3 is 15 amino acids long. CDR3: CASSEYSSGANVLTF. The CDR3 bases are TGTGCCAGCAGTGAATACAGTTCTGGGGCCAACGTCCTGACTTTC.

Turning to this clonotype: A much larger clone sits a single nucleotide away, making a read error possible. The chain couples TRBV27 to TRBJ1-5; D is unresolved. The CDR3 extends over 14 amino acids. In germline, CDR1 is MNHEY, CDR2 SMNVEV (reference sequence). The CDR3 region is CASGFVGSNQPQHF. The CDR3 nucleotides are TGTGCCAGCGGTTTCGTGGGAAGCAATCAGCCCCAGCATTTT.

This clonotype was seen repeatedly, ten times or more. The chain recombines TRBV7-2 with TRBJ2-3, with 12 nucleotides matching TRBD2. The CDR3 covers 16 residues. Per the germline V gene, CDR1 is SGHTA and CDR2 is FQGNSA. Unmatched junction bases numbered 5, after V lost 5 bases and J lost 2 bases. The CDR3 DNA is TGTGCCAGCAGCACGCGACTAGCGGGAGCCACAGATACGCAGTATTTT. It encodes CASSTRLAGATDTQYF. Variable domain in full (rest from reference TRBV7-2 and TRBJ2-3): GAGVSQSPSNKVTEKGKDVELRCDPISGHTALYWYRQSLGQGLEFLIYFQGNSAPDKSGLPSDRFSAERTGGSVSTLTIQRTQQEDSAVYLCASSTRLAGATDTQYFGPGTRLTVL.

This clonotype was observed many times. The rearrangement uses TRBV20-1 and TRBJ1-4; 9 bases agree with TRBD1. Germline V gives CDR1 DFQATT, CDR2 SNEGSKA (reference sequence). The CDR3 is made up of 13 amino acids. The trim removed 6 bases at V and 6 bases at J, leaving 5 bases unmatched. The CDR3 coding sequence is TGCAGTGCGGGGGGACAGGGTCATGAAAAACTGTTTTTT. Amino acids: CSAGGQGHEKLFF.